This TCR beta chain came from a study of STAT5B mutations in CD4+ large granular lymphocyte leukemia. Study-wide results and limits: Without putative leukemic clones, patient CD4-sorted repertoires remained more clonal than healthy CD4+ repertoires.

Under the authors' procedure: The detection floor for productive clonotype frequency was 2.59 x 10-5. TCRdb's table, derived via immunoSEQ multiplex PCR, lists solely in-frame clones and lacks some. V, J and clone size are those of that table, while D and trimming were read from the DNA. The profile shows roughly 19,000 clones, 65% to 80% of them singletons. Germline loops: CDR1 SGDLS, CDR2 YYNGEE. Trimming pared 0 bases from V and 2 bases from J, leaving 5 bases between. The CDR3 is 14 residues long. Regarding this clone: Its specificity is unknown.

The origin of this receptor is a human donor in good health. J is TRBJ2-2 and V is TRBV9; D is unclear. The sample comprised CD4+ T cells from blood buffy coats. In DNA, the CDR3 is TGTGCCAGCAGCGTAGCCGATAACACCGGGGAGCTGTTTTTT. Translating gives CASSVADNTGELFF.